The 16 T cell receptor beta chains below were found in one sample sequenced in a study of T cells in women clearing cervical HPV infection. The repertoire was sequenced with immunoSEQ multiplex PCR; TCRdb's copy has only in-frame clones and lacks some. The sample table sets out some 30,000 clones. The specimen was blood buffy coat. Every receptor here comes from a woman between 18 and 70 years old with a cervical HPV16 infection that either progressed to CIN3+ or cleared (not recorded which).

The CDR3 here is CASSSPTDSYEQYF. CDR3 DNA, as far as it was read: TGTGCCAGCAGCTCACCTACGGACAGCTACGAG. This sequence joins TRBV28 and TRBJ2-7; TRBD1 might be the D (6 bases). The read ends 3 residues early relative to the CDR3; the germline J gene fills the gap. CDR3 size: 14 residues. Germline CDR1 is MDHEN and CDR2 is SYDVKM. V was cut by 6 bases and J by 3 bases, with 15 bases left in between.

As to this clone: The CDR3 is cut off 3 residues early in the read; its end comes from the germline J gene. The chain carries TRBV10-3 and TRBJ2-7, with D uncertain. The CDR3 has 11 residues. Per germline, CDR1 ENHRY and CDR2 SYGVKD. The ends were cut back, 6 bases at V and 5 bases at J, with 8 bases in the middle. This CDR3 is CAIRVTDEQYF. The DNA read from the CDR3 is TGTGCCATCAGGGTCACGGACGAG.

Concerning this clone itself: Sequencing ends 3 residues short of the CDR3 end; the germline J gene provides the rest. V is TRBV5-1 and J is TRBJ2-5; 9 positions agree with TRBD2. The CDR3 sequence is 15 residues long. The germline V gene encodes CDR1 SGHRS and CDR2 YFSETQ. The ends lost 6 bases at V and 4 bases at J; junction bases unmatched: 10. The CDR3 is CASKGGLAGTETQYF. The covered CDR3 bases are TGCGCCAGCAAAGGGGGGCTAGCGGGAACAGAGACC. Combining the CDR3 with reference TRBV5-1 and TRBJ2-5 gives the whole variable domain KAGVTQTPRYLIKTRGQQVTLSCSPISGHRSVSWYQQTPGQGLQFLFEYFSETQRNKGNFPGRFSGRQFSNSRSEMNVSTLELGDSALYLCASKGGLAGTETQYFGPGTRLLVL.

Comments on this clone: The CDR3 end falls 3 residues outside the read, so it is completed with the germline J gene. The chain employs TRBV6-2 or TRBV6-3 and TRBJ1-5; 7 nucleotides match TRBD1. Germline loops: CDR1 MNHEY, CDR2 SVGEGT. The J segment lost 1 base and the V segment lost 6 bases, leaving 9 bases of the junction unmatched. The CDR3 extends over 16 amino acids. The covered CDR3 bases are TGTGCCAGCAGCTCAAACAGGGGAAGGAGCAATCAGCCC. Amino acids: CASSSNRGRSNQP. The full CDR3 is CASSSNRGRSNQPQHF.

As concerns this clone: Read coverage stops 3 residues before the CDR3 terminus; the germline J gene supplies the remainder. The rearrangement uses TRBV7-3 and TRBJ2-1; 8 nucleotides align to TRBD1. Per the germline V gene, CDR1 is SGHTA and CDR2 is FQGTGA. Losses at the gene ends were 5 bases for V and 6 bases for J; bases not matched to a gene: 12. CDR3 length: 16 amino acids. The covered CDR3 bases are TGTGCCAGCAGCCCCACCCCGGGACAGGCCATCAATGAG. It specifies CASSPTPGQAINE. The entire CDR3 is CASSPTPGQAINEQFF.

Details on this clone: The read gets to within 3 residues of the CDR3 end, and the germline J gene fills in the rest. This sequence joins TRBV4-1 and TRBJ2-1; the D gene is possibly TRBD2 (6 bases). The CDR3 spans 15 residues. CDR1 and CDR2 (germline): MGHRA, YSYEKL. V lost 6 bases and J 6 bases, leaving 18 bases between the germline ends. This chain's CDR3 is CASRVWGEGTNEQFF. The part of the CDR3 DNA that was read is TGCGCCAGCAGGGTTTGGGGGGAAGGGACCAATGAG.

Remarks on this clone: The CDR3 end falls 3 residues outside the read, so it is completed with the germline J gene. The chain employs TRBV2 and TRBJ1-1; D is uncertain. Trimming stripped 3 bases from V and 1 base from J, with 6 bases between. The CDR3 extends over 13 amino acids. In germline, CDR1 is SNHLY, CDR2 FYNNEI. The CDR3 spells CASSDPGNTEAFF. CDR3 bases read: TGTGCCAGCAGTGACCCAGGGAACACTGAA.

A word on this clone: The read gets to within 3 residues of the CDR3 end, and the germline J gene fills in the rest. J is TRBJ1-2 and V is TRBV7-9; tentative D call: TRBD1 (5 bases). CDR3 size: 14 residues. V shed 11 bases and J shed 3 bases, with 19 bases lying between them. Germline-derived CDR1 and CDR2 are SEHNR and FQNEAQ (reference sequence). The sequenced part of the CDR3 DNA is TGTGCCTTAACAGGAGGGGAGGAGGACTATGGC. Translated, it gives CALTGGEEDYG. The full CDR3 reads CALTGGEEDYGYTF.

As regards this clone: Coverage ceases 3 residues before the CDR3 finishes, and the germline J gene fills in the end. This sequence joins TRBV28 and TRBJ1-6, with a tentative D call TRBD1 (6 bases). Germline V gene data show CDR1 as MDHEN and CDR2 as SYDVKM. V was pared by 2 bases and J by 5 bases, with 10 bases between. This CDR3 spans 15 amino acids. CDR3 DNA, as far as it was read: TGTGCCAGCAGTTTAGGACAGAAACATAATTCACCC. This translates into CASSLGQKHNSP. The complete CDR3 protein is CASSLGQKHNSPLHF.

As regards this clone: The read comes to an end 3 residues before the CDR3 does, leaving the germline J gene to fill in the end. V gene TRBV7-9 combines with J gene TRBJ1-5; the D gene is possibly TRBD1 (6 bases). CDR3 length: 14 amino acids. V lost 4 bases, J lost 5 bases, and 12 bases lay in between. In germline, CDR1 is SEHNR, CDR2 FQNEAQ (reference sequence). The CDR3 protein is CASSSGTTDQPQHF. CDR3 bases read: TGTGCCAGCAGCTCCGGGACAACCGATCAGCCC.

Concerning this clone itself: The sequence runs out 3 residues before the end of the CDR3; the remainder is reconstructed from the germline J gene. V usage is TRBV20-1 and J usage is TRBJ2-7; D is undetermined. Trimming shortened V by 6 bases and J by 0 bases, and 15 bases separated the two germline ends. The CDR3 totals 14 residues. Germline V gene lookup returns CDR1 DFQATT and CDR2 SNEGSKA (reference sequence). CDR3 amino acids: CSAPGLVSSYEQYF. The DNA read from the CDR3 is TGCAGTGCCCCGGGTCTGGTGAGCTCCTACGAG.

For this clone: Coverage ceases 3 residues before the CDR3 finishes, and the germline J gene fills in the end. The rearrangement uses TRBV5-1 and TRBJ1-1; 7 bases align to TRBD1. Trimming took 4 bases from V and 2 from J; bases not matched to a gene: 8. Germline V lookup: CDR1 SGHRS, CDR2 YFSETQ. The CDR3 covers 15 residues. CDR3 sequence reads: CASSPNDRVNTEAFF. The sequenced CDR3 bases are TGCGCCAGCAGCCCTAACGACAGGGTAAACACTGAA.

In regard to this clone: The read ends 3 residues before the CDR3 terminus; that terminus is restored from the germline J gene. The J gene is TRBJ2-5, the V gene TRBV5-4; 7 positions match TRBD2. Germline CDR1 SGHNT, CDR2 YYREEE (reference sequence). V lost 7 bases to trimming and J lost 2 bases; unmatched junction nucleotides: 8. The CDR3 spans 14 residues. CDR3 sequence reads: CASFIGGLQETQYF. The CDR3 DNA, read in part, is TGTGCCAGCTTTATCGGGGGACTACAAGAGACC.

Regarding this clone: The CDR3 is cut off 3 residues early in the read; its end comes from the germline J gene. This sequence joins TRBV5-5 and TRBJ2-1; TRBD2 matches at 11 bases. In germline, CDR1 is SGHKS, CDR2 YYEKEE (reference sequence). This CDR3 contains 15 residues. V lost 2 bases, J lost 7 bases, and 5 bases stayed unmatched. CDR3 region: CASSFSGGAWNEQFF. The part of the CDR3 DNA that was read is TGTGCCAGCAGCTTTAGCGGGGGGGCGTGGAATGAG.

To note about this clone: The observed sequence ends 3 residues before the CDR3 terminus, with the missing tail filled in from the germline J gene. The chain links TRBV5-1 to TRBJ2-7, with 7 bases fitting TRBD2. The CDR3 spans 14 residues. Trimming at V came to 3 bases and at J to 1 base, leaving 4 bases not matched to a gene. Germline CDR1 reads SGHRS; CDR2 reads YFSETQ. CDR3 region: CASSSGLGSYEQYF. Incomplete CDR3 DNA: TGCGCCAGCAGCTCCGGACTAGGGTCCTACGAG.

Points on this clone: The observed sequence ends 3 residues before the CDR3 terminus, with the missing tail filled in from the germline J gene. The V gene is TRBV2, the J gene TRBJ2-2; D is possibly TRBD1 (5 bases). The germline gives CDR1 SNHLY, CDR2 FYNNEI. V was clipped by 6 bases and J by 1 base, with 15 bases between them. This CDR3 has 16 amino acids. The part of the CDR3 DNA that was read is TGTGCCAGCAGCGCCGACAGCCCCTTGAACACCGGGGAG. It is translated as CASSADSPLNTGE. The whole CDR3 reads CASSADSPLNTGELFF.